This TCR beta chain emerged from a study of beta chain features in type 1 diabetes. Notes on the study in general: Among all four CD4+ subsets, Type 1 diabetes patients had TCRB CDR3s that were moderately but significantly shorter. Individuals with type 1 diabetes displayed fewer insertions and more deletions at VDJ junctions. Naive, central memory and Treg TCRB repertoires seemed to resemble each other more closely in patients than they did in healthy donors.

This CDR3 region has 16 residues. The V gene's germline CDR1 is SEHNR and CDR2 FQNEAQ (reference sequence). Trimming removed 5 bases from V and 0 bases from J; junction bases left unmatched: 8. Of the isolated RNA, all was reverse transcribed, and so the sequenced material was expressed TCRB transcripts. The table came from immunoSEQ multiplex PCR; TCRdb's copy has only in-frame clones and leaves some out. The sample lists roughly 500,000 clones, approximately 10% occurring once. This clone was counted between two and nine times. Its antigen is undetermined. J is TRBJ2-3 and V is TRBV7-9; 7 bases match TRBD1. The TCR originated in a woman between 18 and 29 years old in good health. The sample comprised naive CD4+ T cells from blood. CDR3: CASSRAPTGSTDTQYF. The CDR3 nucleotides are TGTGCCAGCAGCCGGGCCCCGACAGGGAGCACAGATACGCAGTATTTT.